This TCR beta chain emerged from a study of blood T cell repertoires in COVID-19. Study at large: There were acute and convalescent COVID-19 samples, and they came from the United States, Italy and Spain. PBMCs, B-cell-depleted T cells, or T cells were the source of the cDNA or gDNA that made up the material.

The CDR3 sequence is 15 residues long. The V end was cut by 3 bases, the J end by 3 bases, with 11 bases between. Germline CDR1 reads KGHDR; CDR2 reads SFDVKD. Original handling: Amplification from reference gene primers served as the basis for estimated nucleated cell counts. TCRdb keeps only in-frame clones here, not all; method: immunoSEQ multiplex PCR. Clone size and V and J calls were adopted from that table, with D and trimming inferred from the DNA. This table has over 300,000 clones, approximately 85% appearing once. This receptor was taken from a human donor in a cohort sampled during active COVID-19. Sequencing was performed on peripheral blood. The rearrangement uses TRBV24-1 and TRBJ1-5; D possibly corresponds to TRBD1 (5 bases). The DNA for the CDR3 is TGTGCCACCAGTGATGACCAGGGATACAATCAGCCCCAGCATTTT. Residues: CATSDDQGYNQPQHF.